This T cell receptor (beta chain) came from a study of cytomegalovirus exposure and HLA in healthy donors. CDR1 LGHNA and CDR2 YSLEER come from the germline V gene. The CDR3 runs 17 residues. V gave up 0 bases and J gave up 4 bases; unmatched junction bases: 8. A multiplex PCR was run with 60 Vbeta primers and 13 Jbeta primers. Method: immunoSEQ multiplex PCR; TCRdb's copy keeps in-frame clones and lacks some. This sample contains approximately 110,000 clones. Source material: PBMCs. The chain employs TRBV4-3 and TRBJ2-3; 9 bases are shared with TRBD2. The source of this sequence is a man aged 25-45 years in good health and CMV-seronegative. CDR3 in amino acids: CASSQDPPGGGADTQYF. The DNA of the CDR3 is TGCGCCAGCAGCCAAGACCCCCCGGGCGGGGGGGCAGATACGCAGTATTTT.